The next 10 T cell receptor beta chains were all read from a single sample in a study of T cells after yellow fever vaccination. TCRdb redid the calling of the 5' RACE reads with MiXCR, one entry per CDR3 protein. The data show 300,000 to 400,000 distinct CDR3 sequences, over 8% seen once. The source was PBMCs, collected on the day of the first yellow fever vaccination. The receptors were gathered from a man aged 18 to 29 who received the YFV17D yellow fever vaccine.

The CDR3 DNA sequence: TGTGCCAGCAGCCCCGGGAGCGGGGGGGCAGAGACCCAGTACTTC. It specifies CASSPGSGGAETQYF. The rearrangement uses TRBV7-9 and TRBJ2-5, with 10 bases that match TRBD2. Germline V lookup: CDR1 SEHNR, CDR2 FQNEAQ (reference sequence). V was clipped by 5 bases and J by 4 bases; unmatched bases: 7. CDR3 size: 15 residues.

In its sample, this clonotype was seen a few times. The CDR3 nucleotides read TGCAGCGTTGCCAGCGGGGATGTCAATGAGCAGTTCTTC. It codes for CSVASGDVNEQFF. The rearrangement links TRBV29-1 to TRBJ2-1; 7 bases are a match to TRBD2. CDR1 is SQVTM and CDR2 is ANQGSEA in the germline V gene. The CDR3 length is 13 residues. J was trimmed by 6 bases and V by 4 bases; bases with no gene match: 6.

The chain employs TRBV7-6 and TRBJ2-1, with a weak D call TRBD2 (6 bases). This CDR3 region has 16 residues. The V end lost 1 base, the J end lost 4 bases, and 14 bases lay between the germline ends. Germline CDR1 and CDR2: SGHVS and FNYEAQ. This CDR3 is CASSLEAGGVYNEQFF. The CDR3 nucleotides read TGTGCCAGCAGCTTAGAGGCCGGGGGAGTATACAATGAGCAGTTCTTC.

The V call is TRBV14, the J call TRBJ2-7, with D possibly matching TRBD2 (6 bases). Germline assignment: CDR1 SGHDN and CDR2 FVKESK. V was cut by 5 bases and J by 9 bases, with 14 bases left in between. The CDR3 consists of 12 residues. CDR3 DNA: TGTGCCAGCAGCTCCCGACTAGACTGGCAGTACTTC. Translation gives CASSSRLDWQYF.

The chain couples TRBV7-9 to TRBJ2-3, with 7 bases lining up with TRBD2. Germline V lookup: CDR1 SEHNR, CDR2 FQNEAQ (reference sequence). The CDR3 extends over 15 amino acids. The V and J ends lost 4 bases and 4 bases, in that order; junction bases with no gene match: 8. CDR3 in DNA: TGTGCCAGCAGCTCCCCTGGGGGGGGTTCAGATACGCAGTATTTT. Protein product: CASSSPGGGSDTQYF.

V and J are TRBV6-1 and TRBJ2-1, with D possibly being TRBD1 or TRBD2 (5 bases each). This CDR3 comprises 16 residues. Trimming stripped 9 bases from V and 1 base from J, with 19 bases between. Germline CDR1 is MNHNS and CDR2 is SASEGT. The CDR3 nucleotides are TGTGCCAGTGTTTTAGCCGGGACGGAATCCTACAATGAGCAGTTCTTC. It codes for CASVLAGTESYNEQFF.

The sample holds a few counts of this clonotype. The CDR3 reads CTSSGGSPYEQYV. Here the CDR3 DNA reads TGCACCAGCAGTGGGGGGTCCCCCTACGAGCAGTACGTC. This chain connects TRBV1 to TRBJ2-7; TRBD1 reflects the table's D call only, with no check against the DNA. TRBV1 corresponds to a pseudogene. The CDR3 contains 13 residues.

This clonotype appeared many times. The V and J genes are TRBV7-2 and TRBJ2-7; no clear D gene. Germline V CDR1 and CDR2: SGHTA, FQGNSA. The CDR3 length is 11 residues. Trimming took 5 bases from V and 4 from J, leaving 6 bases between them. CDR3 DNA sequence: TGTGCCAGCAGCCCCCGGTACGAGCAGTACTTC. Its translation: CASSPRYEQYF.

The V gene is TRBV27, the J gene TRBJ1-6, with 8 bases fitting TRBD1. The CDR3 loop spans 14 amino acids. V dropped 7 bases and J dropped 9; count of bases not matched to a gene: 8. The germline V gene encodes CDR1 MNHEY and CDR2 SMNVEV (reference sequence). Here the CDR3 reads CASNVQTGGSPLHF. The CDR3 DNA reads TGTGCCAGCAACGTTCAAACAGGGGGTTCACCCCTCCACTTT.

CDR3 in amino acids: CASSSPGGTNNEQFF. CDR3 coding DNA: TGTGCCAGCAGCTCCCCGGGTGGGACCAACAATGAGCAGTTCTTC. The rearrangement joins TRBV7-9 to TRBJ2-1; D possibly uses TRBD1 or TRBD2 (5 bases each). There are 15 residues in the CDR3. Germline V CDR1 and CDR2: SEHNR, FQNEAQ (reference sequence). V was pared by 4 bases and J by 5 bases, with 15 bases between.